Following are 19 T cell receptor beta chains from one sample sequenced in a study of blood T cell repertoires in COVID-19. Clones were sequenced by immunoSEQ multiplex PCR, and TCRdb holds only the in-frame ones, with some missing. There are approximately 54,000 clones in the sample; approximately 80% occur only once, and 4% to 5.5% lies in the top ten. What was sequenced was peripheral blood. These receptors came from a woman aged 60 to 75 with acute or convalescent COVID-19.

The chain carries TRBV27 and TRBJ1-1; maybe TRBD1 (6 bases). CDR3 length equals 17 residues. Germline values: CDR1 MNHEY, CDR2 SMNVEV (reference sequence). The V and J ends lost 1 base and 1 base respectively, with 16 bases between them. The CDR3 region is CASSLWGPGHQNTEAFF. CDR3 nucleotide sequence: TGTGCCAGCAGTTTATGGGGCCCGGGACACCAGAACACTGAAGCTTTCTTT.

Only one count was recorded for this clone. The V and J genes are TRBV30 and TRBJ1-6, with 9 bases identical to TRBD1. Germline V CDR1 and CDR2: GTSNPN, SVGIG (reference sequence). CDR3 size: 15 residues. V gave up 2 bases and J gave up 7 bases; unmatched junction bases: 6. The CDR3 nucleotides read TGTGCCTGGAGTTTCATGACAGGGGGAAATTCACCCCTCCACTTT. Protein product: CAWSFMTGGNSPLHF.

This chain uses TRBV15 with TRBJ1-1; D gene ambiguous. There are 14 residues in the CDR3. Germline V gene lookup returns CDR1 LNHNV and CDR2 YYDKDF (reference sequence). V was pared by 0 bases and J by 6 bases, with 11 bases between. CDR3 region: CATSRDVTQAEAFF. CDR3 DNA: TGTGCCACCAGCAGAGACGTTACGCAGGCTGAAGCTTTCTTT.

The CDR3 DNA sequence: TGTGCCAGCGTACTAGCGGGGGCCGTAGAGACCCAGTACTTC. It translates to CASVLAGAVETQYF. The chain carries TRBV7-9 and TRBJ2-5, with 11 bases lining up with TRBD2. Germline V gene data show CDR1 as SEHNR and CDR2 as FQNEAQ (reference sequence). This CDR3 has 14 amino acids. The V segment lost 8 bases and the J segment 4 bases; nucleotides outside the gene matches: 6. Drawing the rest from reference TRBV7-9 and TRBJ2-5, the complete variable domain is DTGVSQNPRHKITKRGQNVTFRCDPISEHNRLYWYRQTLGQGPEFLTYFQNEAQLEKSRLLSDRFSAERPKGSFSTLEIQRTEQGDSAMYLCASVLAGAVETQYFGPGTRLLVL.

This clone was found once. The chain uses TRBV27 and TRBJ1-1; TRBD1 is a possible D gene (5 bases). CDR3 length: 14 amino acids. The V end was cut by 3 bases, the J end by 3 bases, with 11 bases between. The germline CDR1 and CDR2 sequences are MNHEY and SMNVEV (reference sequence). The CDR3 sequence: CASSFGGADTEAFF. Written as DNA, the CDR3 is TGTGCCAGCAGTTTTGGCGGGGCAGACACTGAAGCTTTCTTT.

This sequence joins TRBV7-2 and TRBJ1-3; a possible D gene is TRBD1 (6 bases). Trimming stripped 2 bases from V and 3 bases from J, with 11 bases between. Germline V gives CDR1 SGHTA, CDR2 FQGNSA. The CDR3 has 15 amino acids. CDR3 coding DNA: TGTGCCAGCAGCTTAAGGACAGAAGGTGGAAACACCATATATTTT. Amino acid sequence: CASSLRTEGGNTIYF.

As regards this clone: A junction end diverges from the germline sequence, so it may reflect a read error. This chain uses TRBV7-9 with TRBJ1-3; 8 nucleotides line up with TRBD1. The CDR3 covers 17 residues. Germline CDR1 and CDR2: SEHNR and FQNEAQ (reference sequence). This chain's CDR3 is CASSSGQGGVVGSTIYF. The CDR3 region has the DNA TGTGCCAGCAGCTCCGGACAGGGAGGAGTGGTGGGAAGCACCATATATTTT.

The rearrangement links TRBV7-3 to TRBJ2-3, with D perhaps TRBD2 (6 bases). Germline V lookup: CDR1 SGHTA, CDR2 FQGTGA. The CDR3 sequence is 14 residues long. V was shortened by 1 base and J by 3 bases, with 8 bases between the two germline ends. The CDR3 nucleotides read TGTGCCAGCAGCTTAAAACTAGCAACAGATACGCAGTATTTT. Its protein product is CASSLKLATDTQYF.

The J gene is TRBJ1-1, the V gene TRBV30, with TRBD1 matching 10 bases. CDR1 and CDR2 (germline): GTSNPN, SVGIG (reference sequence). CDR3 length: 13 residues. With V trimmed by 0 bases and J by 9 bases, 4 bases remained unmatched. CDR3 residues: CAWSVGQGLKAFF. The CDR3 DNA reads TGTGCCTGGAGTGTGGGACAGGGGCTGAAAGCTTTCTTT.

The chain's CDR3 is CASSYSNEQFF. The CDR3 nucleotides read TGTGCCAGCAGTTATAGCAATGAGCAGTTCTTC. This rearrangement joins TRBV6-5 to TRBJ2-1, with D uncertain. The germline V gene encodes CDR1 MNHEY and CDR2 SVGAGI. CDR3 length: 11 amino acids. The germline V and J ends were trimmed by 3 bases and 6 bases, with 3 bases remaining between them.

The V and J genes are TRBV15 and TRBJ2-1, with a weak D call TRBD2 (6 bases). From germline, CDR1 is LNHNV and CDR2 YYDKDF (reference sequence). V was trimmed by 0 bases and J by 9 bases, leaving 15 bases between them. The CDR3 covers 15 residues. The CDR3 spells CATSRDARGNTEQFF. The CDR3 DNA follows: TGTGCCACCAGCAGAGATGCTCGCGGGAATACTGAGCAGTTCTTC.

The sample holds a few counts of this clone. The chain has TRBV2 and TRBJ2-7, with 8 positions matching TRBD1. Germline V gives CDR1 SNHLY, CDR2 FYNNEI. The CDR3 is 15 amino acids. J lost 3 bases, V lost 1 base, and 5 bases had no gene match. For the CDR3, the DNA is TGTGCCAGCAGTGAAGAGGGGACAGGATACTACGAGCAGTACTTC. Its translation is CASSEEGTGYYEQYF. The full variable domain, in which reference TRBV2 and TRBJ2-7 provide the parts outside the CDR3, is EPEVTQTPSHQVTQMGQEVILRCVPISNHLYFYWYRQILGQKVEFLVSFYNNEISEKSEIFDDQFSVERPDGSNFTLKIRSTKLEDSAMYFCASSEEGTGYYEQYFGPGTRLTVT.

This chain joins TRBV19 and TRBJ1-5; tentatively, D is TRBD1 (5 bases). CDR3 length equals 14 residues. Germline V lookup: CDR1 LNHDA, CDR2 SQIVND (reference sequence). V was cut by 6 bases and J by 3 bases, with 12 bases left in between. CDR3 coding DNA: TGTGCCAGTAGCGGAGACAGAAACAATCAGCCCCAGCATTTT. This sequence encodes CASSGDRNNQPQHF.

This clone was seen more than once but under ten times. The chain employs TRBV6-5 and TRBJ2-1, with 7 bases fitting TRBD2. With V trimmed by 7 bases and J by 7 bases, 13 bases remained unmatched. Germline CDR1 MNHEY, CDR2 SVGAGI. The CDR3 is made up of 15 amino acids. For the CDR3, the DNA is TGTGCCAGCACTAGCCGGGACTACCCTGGGAATGAGCAGTTCTTC. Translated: CASTSRDYPGNEQFF.

The DNA of the CDR3 is TGTGCCAGCAGCCAAGATCCCACAGAAAATGAAAAACTGTTTTTT. Protein sequence: CASSQDPTENEKLFF. The chain has TRBV3-1 (or the pseudogene TRBV3-2) and TRBJ1-4, with D unclear. The germline CDR1 and CDR2 sequences are LGHDT and YNNKEL (reference sequence). Between the trimmed V and J ends, which lost 0 bases and 5 bases, there was a span of 10 bases. The CDR3 extends over 15 amino acids.

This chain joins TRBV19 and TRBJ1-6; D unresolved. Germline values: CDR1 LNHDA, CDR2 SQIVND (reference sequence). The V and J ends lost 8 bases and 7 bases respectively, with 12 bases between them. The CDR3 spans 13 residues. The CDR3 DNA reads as TGTGCCAGTCAAACAGACCTGAATTCACCCCTCCACTTT. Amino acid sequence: CASQTDLNSPLHF.

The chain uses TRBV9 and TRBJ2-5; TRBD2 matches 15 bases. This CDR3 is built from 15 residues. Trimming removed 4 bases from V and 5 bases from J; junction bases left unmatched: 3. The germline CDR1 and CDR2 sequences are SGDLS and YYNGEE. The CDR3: CASSTGTSGGETQYF. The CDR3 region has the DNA TGTGCCAGCAGCACCGGGACTAGCGGGGGGGAGACCCAGTACTTC.

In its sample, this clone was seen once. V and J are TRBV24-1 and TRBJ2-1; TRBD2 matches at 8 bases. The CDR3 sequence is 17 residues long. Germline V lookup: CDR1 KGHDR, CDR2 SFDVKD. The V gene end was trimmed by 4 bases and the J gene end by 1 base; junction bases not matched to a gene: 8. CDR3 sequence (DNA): TGTGCCACCAGTGACCCGAGCGGGAGCTCTTCCTACAATGAGCAGTTCTTC. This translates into CATSDPSGSSSYNEQFF.

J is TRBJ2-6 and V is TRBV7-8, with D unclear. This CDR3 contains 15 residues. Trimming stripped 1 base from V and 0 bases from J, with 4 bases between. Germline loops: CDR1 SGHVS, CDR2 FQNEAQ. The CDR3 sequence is CASSLVSSGANVLTF. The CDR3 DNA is TGTGCCAGCAGCTTAGTCTCCTCTGGGGCCAACGTCCTGACTTTC.